These 31 T cell receptor beta chains came from one sample sequenced in a study of patients and donors after allogeneic stem cell transplantation. TCRdb recomputed calls from the RT-PCR reads with MiXCR, one row per CDR3 protein. Here the sample spans about 3,000 distinct CDR3 sequences, approximately 5.1% being singletons. Sequenced: blood, either unsorted or a sorted T cell fraction (not recorded which). These receptors originate from a human donor who was either an allogeneic HSCT recipient or a stem cell or donor lymphocyte infusion donor (not recorded which). It is not recorded whose cells these are; they may come from a transplant donor.

V and J are TRBV7-2 and TRBJ2-1; D ambiguous. This CDR3 spans 14 amino acids. CDR1 and CDR2 from the germline V gene are SGHTA and FQGNSA. V was trimmed by 2 bases and J by 5 bases, leaving 10 bases between them. This CDR3 reads CASSLRTDNNEQFF. In DNA form, the CDR3 reads TGTGCCAGCAGCTTACGAACGGATAACAATGAGCAGTTCTTC.

The rearrangement links TRBV7-2 to TRBJ2-5; no definite D call. Germline assignment: CDR1 SGHTA and CDR2 FQGNSA. This CDR3 is 13 amino acids long. Between the trimmed V and J ends, which lost 3 bases and 5 bases, there was a span of 10 bases. CDR3 nucleotide sequence: TGTGCCAGCAGCTTCTCGTCCCCGGAGACCCAGTACTTC. Protein: CASSFSSPETQYF.

A few counts support this clonotype. V gene TRBV29-1 combines with J gene TRBJ2-2, with D hard to call. The germline V gene has CDR1 SQVTM and CDR2 ANQGSEA. This CDR3 contains 12 residues. Between the trimmed V and J ends, which lost 8 bases and 6 bases, there was a span of 13 bases. The CDR3 bases are TGCAGCAGCCGACAACCCCCCGGGGAGCTGTTTTTT. Protein: CSSRQPPGELFF.

This clonotype is medium-sized. This chain links TRBV7-6 with TRBJ2-7; D may be TRBD1 (6 bases). This CDR3 contains 13 residues. Trimming pared 6 bases from V and 4 bases from J, leaving 13 bases between. Per germline, CDR1 SGHVS and CDR2 FNYEAQ. The CDR3 nucleotides are TGTGCCAGCAGACTAACAGGGTGGTACGAGCAGTACTTC. Residues: CASRLTGWYEQYF.

This clonotype is medium-sized. The chain uses TRBV11-2 and TRBJ1-2; tentatively, D is TRBD1 (5 bases). Trimming took 1 base from V and 8 from J, leaving 14 bases between them. Germline lookup yields CDR1 SGHAT and CDR2 FQNNGV. The CDR3 has 14 residues. CDR3 nucleotide sequence: TGTGCCAGCAGCTTAGGCGTCAGGGTACGAGGCTACACCTTC. This encodes CASSLGVRVRGYTF.

This clonotype was counted between two and nine times. CDR3 nucleotide sequence: TGTGCCAGCAGCCACGGACAGACCTACGAGCAGTACTTC. Translated: CASSHGQTYEQYF. The chain joins TRBV6-6 to TRBJ2-7; perhaps TRBD1 as D (6 bases). V lost 6 bases and J lost 2, with 11 bases in between. The CDR3 runs 13 residues. Germline CDR1 reads MNHNY; CDR2 reads SVGAGI (reference sequence).

In this sample, this clonotype is medium-sized. The chain has TRBV5-4 and TRBJ2-7; D perhaps matches TRBD1 (6 bases). Germline lookup yields CDR1 SGHNT and CDR2 YYREEE (reference sequence). The V and J ends lost 2 bases and 0 bases respectively, with 9 bases between them. The CDR3 has 14 amino acids. The CDR3 is CASSFQQGSYEQYF. The CDR3 DNA follows: TGTGCCAGCAGCTTCCAACAGGGCTCCTACGAGCAGTACTTC.

By frequency in the sample, this clonotype is medium-sized. This chain joins TRBV7-6 and TRBJ2-3; D might be TRBD1 or TRBD2, each matching 5 bases. Trimming removed 0 bases at V and 4 bases at J, with 11 bases between. There are 15 residues in the CDR3. Germline lookup yields CDR1 SGHVS and CDR2 FNYEAQ. The CDR3 sequence is CASSLAGQGADTQYF. DNA of the CDR3: TGTGCCAGCAGCTTAGCCGGGCAGGGAGCAGATACGCAGTATTTT.

In its sample, this clonotype ranks as medium-sized (0.01 to 0.1%). The chain carries TRBV11-2 and TRBJ2-6; D unclear. CDR3 length equals 14 residues. Trimming pared 3 bases from V and 3 bases from J, leaving 6 bases between. Germline CDR1 reads SGHAT; CDR2 reads FQNNGV. The DNA for the CDR3 is TGTGCCAGCAGCTTGAATCTTGGGGCCAACGTCCTGACTTTC. It specifies CASSLNLGANVLTF.

V and J are TRBV7-6 and TRBJ2-1; unclear D gene. The CDR3 length is 13 residues. V was pared by 4 bases and J by 2 bases, with 6 bases between. The germline gives CDR1 SGHVS, CDR2 FNYEAQ. CDR3 residues: CASSSQTYNEQFF. In DNA, the CDR3 is TGTGCCAGCAGCTCTCAGACCTACAATGAGCAGTTCTTC.

This clonotype rates as medium-sized. CDR3 protein: CASSPQGVGQTEAFF. CDR3 coding DNA: TGTGCCAGCTCACCCCAGGGGGTCGGGCAAACTGAAGCTTTCTTT. The chain employs TRBV18 and TRBJ1-1, with 7 bases that match TRBD1. The J segment lost 5 bases and the V segment lost 3 bases, leaving 9 bases of the junction unmatched. The V gene's germline CDR1 is KGHSH and CDR2 LQKENI. CDR3 length: 15 amino acids.

This clonotype is labeled as medium-sized. V gene TRBV4-3 combines with J gene TRBJ1-5; D gene unclear. CDR1 and CDR2 from the germline V gene are LGHNA and YSLEER. CDR3 length equals 14 residues. Deletions cut 0 bases from V and 6 bases from J, with 9 bases between. CDR3 sequence: CASSQENGPQPQHF. Written as DNA, the CDR3 is TGCGCCAGCAGCCAAGAAAATGGTCCTCAGCCCCAGCATTTT.

This clonotype is medium-sized in the sample. Here the CDR3 reads CASSTRLTEAFF. DNA of the CDR3: TGTGCCAGCAGCACAAGACTCACTGAAGCTTTCTTT. The gene calls are TRBV7-2 and TRBJ1-1; D not certain. Germline CDR1 and CDR2: SGHTA and FQGNSA. V lost 5 bases and J lost 4, with 8 bases in between. The length of the CDR3 is 12 residues.

By proportion, this clonotype is medium-sized. The rearrangement joins TRBV27 to TRBJ2-7; 8 bases align to TRBD2. From germline, CDR1 is MNHEY and CDR2 SMNVEV (reference sequence). The J segment lost 5 bases and the V segment lost 4 bases, leaving 7 bases of the junction unmatched. This CDR3 spans 14 amino acids. The DNA for the CDR3 is TGTGCCAGCAGTTCTATGGGACTAGGCGACGAGCAGTACTTC. As protein: CASSSMGLGDEQYF.

This clonotype is large (0.1 to 1%) in the sample. The rearrangement links TRBV11-2 to TRBJ2-5; D possibly corresponds to TRBD1 (5 bases). The germline V and J ends were trimmed by 3 bases and 1 base, with 12 bases remaining between them. The CDR3 has 15 residues. The germline V gene encodes CDR1 SGHAT and CDR2 FQNNGV. The CDR3 spells CASSFKGRGQETQYF. In DNA, the CDR3 is TGTGCCAGCAGCTTTAAGGGTAGGGGCCAAGAGACCCAGTACTTC.

By its share, this clonotype is medium-sized. The chain recombines TRBV11-3 with TRBJ2-5; TRBD2 aligns across 9 bases. The CDR3 has 16 residues. Unmatched junction bases numbered 11, after V lost 6 bases and J lost 3 bases. CDR1 SGHNT and CDR2 YENEEA come from the germline V gene. CDR3 region: CASSPGLAPGEETQYF. DNA for the CDR3: TGTGCCAGCAGTCCGGGACTAGCCCCGGGTGAAGAGACCCAGTACTTC.

The V gene is TRBV5-6, the J gene TRBJ1-5, with D perhaps matching TRBD1 (5 bases). V lost 4 bases and J 4 bases, leaving 15 bases between the germline ends. This CDR3 has 15 amino acids. Germline V CDR1 and CDR2: SGHDT, YYEEEE. CDR3 residues: CASSGQGSTNQPQHF. CDR3 DNA: TGTGCCAGCAGCGGACAAGGAAGTACAAATCAGCCCCAGCATTTT.

Within the sample, this clonotype is medium-sized. This chain connects TRBV11-2 to TRBJ2-3, with 9 bases identical to TRBD2. CDR3 size: 19 residues. The junction had 18 bases not matched to a gene; V was cut back by 3 bases and J by 5 bases. Germline CDR1 and CDR2: SGHAT and FQNNGV. The chain's CDR3 is CASSLLAGAGGPLGDTQYF. The CDR3 nucleotides are TGTGCCAGCAGCTTGCTAGCAGGGGCGGGAGGGCCGCTTGGAGATACGCAGTATTTT.

By its share, this clonotype is medium-sized. J is TRBJ2-3 and V is TRBV7-2; 8 nucleotides align to TRBD2. V trimming: 5 bases; J trimming: 0 bases; junction bases outside the gene matches: 10. Germline V gene sequence: CDR1 SGHTA, CDR2 FQGNSA. The CDR3 sequence is 17 residues long. The CDR3 DNA is TGTGCCAGCAGCGCCCAACCCAGCGGGGGTAGCACAGATACGCAGTATTTT. As protein: CASSAQPSGGSTDTQYF.

This clonotype qualifies as medium-sized. The gene calls are TRBV7-2 and TRBJ2-1; D remains ambiguous. CDR1 and CDR2 (germline): SGHTA, FQGNSA. V was trimmed by 1 base and J by 7 bases, leaving 5 bases between them. The CDR3 consists of 12 residues. The CDR3 reads CASSLDRNEQFF. DNA for the CDR3: TGTGCCAGCAGCTTAGATAGGAATGAGCAGTTCTTC.

This sequence joins TRBV7-9 and TRBJ2-2, with TRBD2 matching 9 bases. V lost 5 bases to trimming and J lost 5 bases; unmatched junction nucleotides: 9. The CDR3 contains 16 residues. CDR1 is SEHNR, CDR2 FQNEAQ, per germline (reference sequence). The chain's CDR3 is CASSRSLAGSTGELFF. The CDR3 bases are TGTGCCAGCAGCCGGTCGCTAGCGGGATCTACCGGGGAGCTGTTTTTT.

This clonotype is judged medium-sized (0.01 to 0.1%). V is TRBV28 and J is TRBJ1-2; no clear D gene. The ends were cut back, 5 bases at V and 7 bases at J, with 11 bases in the middle. CDR3 length: 12 residues. CDR1 and CDR2 from the germline V gene are MDHEN and SYDVKM. CDR3: CASSVGSTGYTF. DNA for the CDR3: TGTGCCAGCAGTGTGGGTTCTACTGGCTACACCTTC.

V and J are TRBV5-4 and TRBJ2-3; possible D gene TRBD2, 6 bases. The CDR3 has 15 residues. With 0 bases removed from V and 2 bases from J, the gap between germline ends came to 10 bases. Per germline, CDR1 SGHNT and CDR2 YYREEE (reference sequence). In nucleotides, the CDR3 is TGTGCCAGCAGCTTGGATAGCGGCGTCACAGATACGCAGTATTTT. It translates to CASSLDSGVTDTQYF.

This clonotype is medium-sized by share. V gene TRBV5-7 combines with J gene TRBJ2-7; the D call may be TRBD1 or TRBD2 (5 bases each). TRBV5-7 has ORF status, its function being uncertain. This CDR3 is built from 14 residues. Trimming pared 4 bases from V and 0 bases from J, leaving 11 bases between. This CDR3 reads CASSRDLNSYEQYF. The CDR3, as DNA: TGTGCCAGCAGCCGGGACCTCAACTCCTACGAGCAGTACTTC.

This chain connects TRBV7-9 to TRBJ1-2; D is possibly TRBD1 (5 bases). The germline CDR1 and CDR2 sequences are SEHNR and FQNEAQ (reference sequence). The CDR3 spans 15 residues. The ends were cut back, 0 bases at V and 2 bases at J, with 10 bases in the middle. The CDR3 DNA reads as TGTGCCAGCAGCTTAGCAGGGGCACAGAACTATGGCTACACCTTC. The encoded protein is CASSLAGAQNYGYTF.

Sample share makes this clonotype medium-sized. The rearrangement uses TRBV5-6 and TRBJ2-4; 7 bases are a match to TRBD2. The germline gives CDR1 SGHDT, CDR2 YYEEEE. This CDR3 is built from 15 residues. With V trimmed by 2 bases and J by 5 bases, 7 bases remained unmatched. This CDR3 is CASSFRDYLQNIQYF. DNA for the CDR3: TGTGCCAGCAGCTTCCGGGACTACCTGCAAAACATTCAGTACTTC. Variable domain in full (rest from reference TRBV5-6 and TRBJ2-4): DAGVTQSPTHLIKTRGQQVTLRCSPKSGHDTVSWYQQALGQGPQFIFQYYEEEERQRGNFPDRFSGHQFPNYSSELNVNALLLGDSALYLCASSFRDYLQNIQYFGAGTRLSVL.

This clonotype has a handful of counts. The J gene is TRBJ2-7, the V gene TRBV7-9; no definite D call. The CDR3 is 13 residues long. The V gene's germline CDR1 is SEHNR and CDR2 FQNEAQ (reference sequence). V was cut by 1 base and J by 3 bases, with 7 bases left in between. CDR3 loop: CASSLDGDYEQYF. The CDR3 DNA reads as TGTGCCAGCAGCTTAGACGGCGACTACGAGCAGTACTTC.

This clonotype has just a few counts. The chain couples TRBV4-1 to TRBJ1-4, with D hard to call. Germline V gene sequence: CDR1 MGHRA, CDR2 YSYEKL. This CDR3 comprises 13 residues. V lost 1 base and J 7 bases, leaving 7 bases between the germline ends. The CDR3 spells CASSQGTFEKLFF. The CDR3 DNA sequence: TGCGCCAGCAGCCAAGGGACGTTTGAAAAACTGTTTTTT.

This clonotype ranks as medium-sized. CDR3: CASSRQGAQETQYF. CDR3 sequence (DNA): TGTGCCAGCAGCCGGCAGGGCGCCCAAGAGACCCAGTACTTC. V usage is TRBV5-4 and J usage is TRBJ2-5; tentative D call: TRBD1 (5 bases). Trimming stripped 4 bases from V and 1 base from J, with 11 bases between. The CDR3 extends over 14 amino acids. In germline, CDR1 is SGHNT, CDR2 YYREEE (reference sequence).

The chain uses TRBV11-2 and TRBJ2-7, with D possibly matching TRBD1 (5 bases). Looked up from germline, CDR1 is SGHAT and CDR2 is FQNNGV. V was clipped by 4 bases and J by 4 bases, with 8 bases between them. The CDR3 extends over 12 amino acids. CDR3 protein: CASSSRVYEQYF. DNA for the CDR3: TGTGCCAGCAGCTCCAGGGTATACGAGCAGTACTTC.

This clonotype is judged medium-sized. The chain links TRBV6-6 to TRBJ2-5; D remains ambiguous. Germline V gene sequence: CDR1 MNHNY, CDR2 SVGAGI (reference sequence). Between the trimmed V and J ends, which lost 7 bases and 1 base, there was a span of 7 bases. The CDR3 loop spans 12 amino acids. The CDR3 sequence is CASTWSQETQYF. DNA of the CDR3: TGTGCCAGCACCTGGAGCCAAGAGACCCAGTACTTC.